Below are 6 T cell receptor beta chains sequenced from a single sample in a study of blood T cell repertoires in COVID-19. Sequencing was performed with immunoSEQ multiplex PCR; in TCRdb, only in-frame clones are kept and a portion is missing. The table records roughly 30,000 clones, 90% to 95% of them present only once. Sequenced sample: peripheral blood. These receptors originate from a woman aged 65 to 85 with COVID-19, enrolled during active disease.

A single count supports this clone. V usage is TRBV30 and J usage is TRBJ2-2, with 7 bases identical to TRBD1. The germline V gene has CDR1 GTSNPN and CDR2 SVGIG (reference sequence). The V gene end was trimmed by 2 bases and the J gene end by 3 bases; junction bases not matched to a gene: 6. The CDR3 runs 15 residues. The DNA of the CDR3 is TGTGCCTGGAGTCCTGGCCAGGGGGACACCGGGGAGCTGTTTTTT. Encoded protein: CAWSPGQGDTGELFF. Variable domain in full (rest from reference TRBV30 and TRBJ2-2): SQTIHQWPATLVQPVGSPLSLECTVEGTSNPNLYWYRQAAGRGLQLLFYSVGIGQISSEVPQNLSASRPQDRQFILSSKKLLLSDSGFYLCAWSPGQGDTGELFFGEGSRLTVL.

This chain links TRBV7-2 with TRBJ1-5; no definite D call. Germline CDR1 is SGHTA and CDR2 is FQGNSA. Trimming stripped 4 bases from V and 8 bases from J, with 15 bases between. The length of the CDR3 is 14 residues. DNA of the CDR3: TGTGCCAGCAGCTCAGAGGTGGGTTTTGAGCCCCAGCATTTT. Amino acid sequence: CASSSEVGFEPQHF.

The CDR3 bases are TGTGCCTGGACCCGGAAGACTGCGATCGACTCCTATAATTCACCCCTCCACTTT. Residues: CAWTRKTAIDSYNSPLHF. The chain carries TRBV30 and TRBJ1-6; no clear D gene. This CDR3 comprises 18 residues. Germline V CDR1 and CDR2: GTSNPN, SVGIG (reference sequence). V gave up 4 bases and J gave up 0 bases, with 19 bases separating them.

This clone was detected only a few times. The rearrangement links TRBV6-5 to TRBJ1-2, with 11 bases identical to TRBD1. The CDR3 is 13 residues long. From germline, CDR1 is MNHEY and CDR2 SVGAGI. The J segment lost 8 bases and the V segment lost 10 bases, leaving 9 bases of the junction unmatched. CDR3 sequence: CATWTGGIDGYTF. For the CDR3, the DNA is TGTGCCACCTGGACAGGGGGCATCGACGGCTACACCTTC.

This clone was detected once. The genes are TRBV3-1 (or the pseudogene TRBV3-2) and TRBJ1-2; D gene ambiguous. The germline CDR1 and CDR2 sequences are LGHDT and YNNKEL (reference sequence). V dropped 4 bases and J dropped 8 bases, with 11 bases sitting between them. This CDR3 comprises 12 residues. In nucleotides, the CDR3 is TGTGCCAGCAGCCCGGGATCTTCGGGCTACACCTTC. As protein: CASSPGSSGYTF.

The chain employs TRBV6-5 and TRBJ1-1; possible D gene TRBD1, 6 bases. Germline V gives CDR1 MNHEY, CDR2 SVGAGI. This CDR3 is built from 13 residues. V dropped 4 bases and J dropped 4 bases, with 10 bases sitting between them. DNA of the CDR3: TGTGCCAGCAGTTTACAGGGTCCCACTGAAGCTTTCTTT. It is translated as CASSLQGPTEAFF.